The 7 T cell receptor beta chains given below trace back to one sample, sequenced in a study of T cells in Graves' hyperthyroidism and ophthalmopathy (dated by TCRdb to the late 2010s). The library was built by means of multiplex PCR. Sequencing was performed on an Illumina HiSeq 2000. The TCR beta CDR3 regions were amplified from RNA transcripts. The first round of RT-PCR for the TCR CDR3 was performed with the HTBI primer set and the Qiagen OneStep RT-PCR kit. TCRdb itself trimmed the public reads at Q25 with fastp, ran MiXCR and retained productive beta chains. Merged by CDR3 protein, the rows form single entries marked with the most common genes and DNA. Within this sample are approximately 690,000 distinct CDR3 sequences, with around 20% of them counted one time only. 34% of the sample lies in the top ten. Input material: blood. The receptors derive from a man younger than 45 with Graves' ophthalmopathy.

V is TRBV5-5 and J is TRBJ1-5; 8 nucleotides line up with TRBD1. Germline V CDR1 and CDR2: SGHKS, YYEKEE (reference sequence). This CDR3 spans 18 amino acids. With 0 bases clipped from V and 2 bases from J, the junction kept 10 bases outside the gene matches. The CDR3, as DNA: TGTGCCAGCAGCTTGGATTATTTCACAGGGGGTGGCAATCAGCCCCAGCATTTT. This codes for CASSLDYFTGGGNQPQHF.

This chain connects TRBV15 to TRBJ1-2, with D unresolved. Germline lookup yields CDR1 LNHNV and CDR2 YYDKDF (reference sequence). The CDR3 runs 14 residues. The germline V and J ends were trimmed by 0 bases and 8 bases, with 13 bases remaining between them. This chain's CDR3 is CATSREARGMGYTF. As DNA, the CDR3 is TGTGCCACCAGCAGAGAGGCTAGAGGGATGGGCTACACCTTC.

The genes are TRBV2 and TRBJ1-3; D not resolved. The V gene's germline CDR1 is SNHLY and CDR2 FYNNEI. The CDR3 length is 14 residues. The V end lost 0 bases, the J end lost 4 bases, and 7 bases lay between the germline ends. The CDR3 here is CASSEARLGNTIYF. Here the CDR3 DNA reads TGTGCCAGCAGTGAAGCGCGGTTAGGAAACACCATATATTTT.

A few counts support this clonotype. CDR3 bases: TGCGCCAGCAGCTTGGACCGTATCGCCACCTACGAGCAGTACTTC. This sequence encodes CASSLDRIATYEQYF. The gene calls are TRBV5-1 and TRBJ2-7, with D unresolved. The CDR3 runs to 15 residues. The germline gives CDR1 SGHRS, CDR2 YFSETQ. Trimming left V 0 bases short and J 2 bases short, with 12 bases between.

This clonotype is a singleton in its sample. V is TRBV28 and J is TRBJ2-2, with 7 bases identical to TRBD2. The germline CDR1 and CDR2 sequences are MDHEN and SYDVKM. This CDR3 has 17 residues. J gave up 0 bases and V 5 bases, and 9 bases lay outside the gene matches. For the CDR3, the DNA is TGTGCCAGCAGTCCCCCGACTAGCTTTGCGAACACCGGGGAGCTGTTTTTT. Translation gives CASSPPTSFANTGELFF. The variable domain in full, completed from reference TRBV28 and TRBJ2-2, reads DVKVTQSSRYLVKRTGEKVFLECVQDMDHENMFWYRQDPGLGLRLIYFSYDVKMKEKGDIPEGYSVSREKKERFSLILESASTNQTSMYLCASSPPTSFANTGELFFGEGSRLTVL.

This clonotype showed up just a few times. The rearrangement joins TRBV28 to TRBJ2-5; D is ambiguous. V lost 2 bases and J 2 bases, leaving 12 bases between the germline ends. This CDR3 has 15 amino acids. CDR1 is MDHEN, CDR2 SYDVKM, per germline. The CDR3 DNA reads TGTGCCAGCAGTTTAGCCAGTCGTTTACAAGAGACCCAGTACTTC. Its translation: CASSLASRLQETQYF.

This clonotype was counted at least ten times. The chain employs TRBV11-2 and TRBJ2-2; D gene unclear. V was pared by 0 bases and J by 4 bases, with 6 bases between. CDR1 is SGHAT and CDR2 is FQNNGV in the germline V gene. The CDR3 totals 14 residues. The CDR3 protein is CASSLDVGTGELFF. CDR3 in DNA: TGTGCCAGCAGCTTAGATGTTGGCACCGGGGAGCTGTTTTTT.